This TCR beta chain was profiled in a study of cytomegalovirus exposure and HLA in healthy donors (dated by TCRdb to about 2017). Background on the whole study: According to an earlier analysis of a few hundred of the donors, 150 million to 200 million T cells yielded some 120 million unique TCR beta sequences and 276 Gb of sequence data. High-throughput TCR immunosequencing, statistical association of individual TCRs with disease status, and machine learning were combined to predict cytomegalovirus infection status. In the later analysis, no new phenotypic data were used to find candidate immune exposures; instead, reliance was placed on TCR beta sequences and their occurrence across donors. Donor age, sex, ethnicity and CMV serostatus were compiled together with the repertoire data. About 300 gigabases of sequencing data and 91 million or so unique TCR sequences made up an early release that covered 500 to 650 HLA-typed donors. An earlier analysis of 587 of the donors used high-throughput TCR beta sequencing to judge whether each TCR beta V gene segment behaved as functional or pseudogenic. The study aimed to test whether signatures of past pathogen exposure could be identified by cataloging public T cell receptors. The number of donors typed differed by locus, with roughly 620-630 for A, B, C, DRB1 and DQB1, roughly 550 for DQA1, about 610 for DPA1, and approximately 470 for DPB1. The T cell repertoires of under 700 subjects were profiled by immunosequencing and related to cytomegalovirus serostatus. Because of strong linkage in the cohort, roughly five DR-DQ haplotypes were treated as single units for association and clustering. A later genetic analysis used genome-wide SNP genotypes for about three fifths of the 666 donors, treating that subset as a discovery cohort. Along with the roughly 670-subject first cohort, a separate validation cohort of around 110 different subjects was used. Every repertoire in the discovery cohort had been generated on one and the same sequencing platform. HLA typing included class I and class II loci at four-digit resolution. Of the roughly 400 genotyped donors, roughly 80% fell in the genetic ancestry cluster associated with self-reported Caucasian donors. A later analysis re-examined previously published TCR beta repertoires from just over 650 donors and added high-resolution HLA genotyping to investigate patterns of TCR occurrence. Among roughly 400 genotyped donors of the cohort, an average of roughly 240,000 unique TCR beta nucleotide sequences were sequenced per donor, 15% to 20% of them non-productive.

The library relied on the immunoSEQ multiplex PCR assay. A mixture of 60 forward primers for TCR Vbeta segments and 13 reverse primers for TCR Jbeta segments was used in the multiplex PCR. A multiplex PCR assay on genomic DNA amplified the CDR3 region of rearranged TCR beta genes. The Illumina HiSeq System was used to sequence the amplified TCR beta libraries as 87-base-pair reads. As for the authors' bioinformatics: A later analysis tallied around 82 million unique TCR beta chains across the 610 or so repertoires, and approximately 9.9 million of those chains were shared by two or more donors. To remove PCR and sequencing errors, raw reads were error-corrected and collapsed into unique sequences using a nearest-neighbor algorithm that merged closely related sequences. V, D and J gene segments were assigned by aligning CDR3 sequences to IMGT reference sequences. For a sequence to be retained, at least a six-nucleotide match to both a V gene segment and a J gene segment was required. Rearrangements were called productive when the CDR3 lacked stop codons and stayed in frame with V and J; all others were non-productive. CDR3 was defined according to IMGT convention as the region running from the second conserved V-encoded cysteine to the conserved J-encoded phenylalanine. Sequences without an unambiguous match to a single V gene segment were excluded from the earlier analysis of 450 to 750 of the donors. An earlier analysis of roughly 590 of the donors called V segments functional above 56.7% productive rearrangements and segregating when the between-donor standard deviation exceeded 5%. A statistical classification framework was built to diagnose cytomegalovirus status from the catalog of TCR beta chain sequences. In a later analysis, V and J genes were assigned by comparing TCR nucleotide sequences against IMGT/GENE-DB human TR gene sequences. In a later analysis, CDR3 sequences and most-parsimonious VDJ recombination scenarios were assigned using the TCRdist pipeline. In a later analysis, each TCR beta chain was defined by its CDR3 amino acid sequence together with its V-gene family, and reads lacking a unique V-gene family were excluded. A later analysis removed several hundred highly shared, low-generation-probability nucleotide sequences to deal with suspected cross-contamination and a sequencing artifact. A later analysis calculated a clonal expansion index for each public chain from normalized within-repertoire ranks of inferred template counts. A later analysis computed generation probabilities with a VDJ recombination model fitted to out-of-frame rearrangements, and checked the results against IGoR. In a later analysis, TCR-TCR, TCR-HLA and TCR-CMV co-occurrence was scored with hypergeometric tests, and a repertoire-size bias correction was applied to TCR pairs. A later analysis estimated false discovery rates by permuting HLA or CMV assignments 20 times. A later analysis grouped co-occurring TCRs with DBSCAN, adding TCRdist sequence similarity when clustering within HLA-allele-positive subsets. Repertoires with fewer than 30,000 or more than 120,000 public chains, plus five repertoires with anomalous nucleotide sharing, were excluded from co-occurrence clustering. TCRdb took over this immuneACCESS table, retaining in-frame rearrangements with V and J assigned. Such tables are incomplete; in checked studies, under half of the missing clones stem from an unresolved V gene, and the remainder is unexplained. V, J and clone size were drawn from that table, and D and trimming were deduced from the DNA. For this sample there are about 130,000 clones; under 20% appear just once. The ten largest clones add up to approximately 2.6% of the sample.

The CDR3 measures 15 amino acids from cysteine to phenylalanine. Only the CDR3 part of the read is kept: 45 bases, read in frame from the first base. According to the germline V gene (reference sequence), CDR1 reads MNHEY and CDR2 reads SMNVEV. V was cut back by 5 bases and J by 3 bases, leaving a gap of 16 bases between them. The cohort comprised fewer than 700 healthy bone marrow donors. Cohort members were all nominally healthy when sampled, although unrecorded immune exposures were likely present. The donor was CMV seropositive and belonged to the group of 250 to 350 seropositive cohort members. Every donor gave a peripheral blood sample, and the peripheral blood mononuclear cells from that sample were used for TCR beta sequencing. Genomic DNA was extracted from the blood cell samples with the Qiagen DNeasy Blood Extraction Kit. What the authors observed across the whole study: The study listed 150 to 200 TCR beta chains as associated with cytomegalovirus. Roughly 15 rarely observed V segments, including chromosome 9 orphons, were excluded from the earlier analysis of some 590 of the donors because counts were too low. The 87-base-pair reads could not distinguish some IMGT-functional V segments, including TRBV6-2 and TRBV6-3, so those segments were excluded. Broadly in line with IMGT annotations, most TCR beta V segments showed up in productive rearrangements about 87% or about 30% of the time in an earlier analysis of several hundred of the donors. Immune exposure information for the cohort was limited to CMV serostatus. The classifier was reported to diagnose cytomegalovirus status with high specificity and sensitivity in both the original cohort and the validation cohort. Because some donors lacked HLA typing at each locus, the association tests relied only on the typed subset. When HLA alleles, especially DR and DQ, strongly co-occurred, attributing TCR associations to individual alleles was difficult. A later analysis found that HLA-associated TCR beta chains were more clonally expanded and had lower generation probabilities than equally common non-associated chains. According to the authors, the approach could potentially be generalized to other disease states and immunological phenotypes. A later genetic analysis reported fewer N-insertions in productive TCRs among donors in an Asian-associated ancestry cluster than the roughly 700-donor mean. Specific HLA alleles were associated with over 15,000 TCR beta sequences at a false discovery rate of 0.05 in a later analysis. In a later analysis, the rate of TCR association differed among HLA loci, with DRB1 alleles having the most associated TCRs and HLA-C alleles having the fewest. A cluster of highly shared sequence variants was judged likely to be a technical artifact of the sequencing pipeline. A further reported finding was that TCR beta sequences accurately predicted the HLA-A and HLA-B alleles for most subjects in the first cohort. A later analysis found that most CMV-associated TCR beta chains appeared HLA-restricted, with HLA associations seemingly driven largely by CMV exposure. Across donors, most TCR sequences were observed very rarely, whereas some public TCRs were present in many individuals. A later genetic analysis associated a missense DCLRE1C variant with V-gene and J-gene trimming of TCR beta chains, and an independent cohort replicated the association. In vitro tests confirmed that a few of the cytomegalovirus-associated TCR beta chains recognize cytomegalovirus antigens. Correlated functional status among segregating V segments might be attributable to linkage disequilibrium, but an unknown experimental factor could not be ruled out. In a later analysis, several top co-occurrence clusters were reported to appear linked to parvovirus B19, influenza, CMV and Epstein-Barr virus. Sequencing depth was assumed to be roughly uniform across donors in the presence/absence analyses, though that assumption may not hold. Only TCR beta chains were sequenced in this cohort, and the absence of alpha or paired-chain data limited detectable features.

Concerning this clone itself: There is no known antigen for this receptor. It has no much larger one-base neighbor in the sample; base qualities were not kept.

The sequence derives from a female donor in good health and CMV-seropositive. The rearrangement joined TRBV27 to TRBJ1-2, with the D segment identity uncertain. The specimen sequenced was PBMCs. The CDR3 reads as follows: CASSPNTGLDYGYTF. The nucleotides read TGTGCCAGCAGTCCAAATACGGGGTTAGACTATGGCTACACCTTC.